Given below is one TCR beta chain in context. Its target is not known. This entry comes from a study of PD-1 blockade in classical Hodgkin lymphoma. Overall study results and limits: Why repertoires differed is undefined; disease activity or prior therapy possibly contributed. Reported baseline diversity: healthy donors highest, relapsed/refractory patients lowest.

Libraries were prepared by immunoSEQ multiplex PCR; TCRdb keeps only in-frame clonotypes and omits some of them. Of tens of thousands of clones detected, about nine tenths appear once; the ten largest clones hold about 5.3%. Sample time point: newly diagnosed, previously untreated cHL patient sample. A comparison was provided by newly diagnosed, untreated classical Hodgkin lymphoma PBMCs. Germline V gene lookup returns CDR1 LNHNV and CDR2 YYDKDF (reference sequence). The CDR3 runs to 15 residues. Trimming cost V 3 bases and J 2 bases; bases outside gene matches: 6. This chain links TRBV15 with TRBJ1-2, with 7 bases aligning to TRBD1. The source is a human donor with classical Hodgkin lymphoma. Specimen: peripheral blood mononuclear cells (PBMCs). The CDR3 sequence is CATSRKVQGNYGYTF. The DNA for the CDR3 is TGTGCCACCAGCAGGAAAGTACAGGGGAACTATGGCTACACCTTC.